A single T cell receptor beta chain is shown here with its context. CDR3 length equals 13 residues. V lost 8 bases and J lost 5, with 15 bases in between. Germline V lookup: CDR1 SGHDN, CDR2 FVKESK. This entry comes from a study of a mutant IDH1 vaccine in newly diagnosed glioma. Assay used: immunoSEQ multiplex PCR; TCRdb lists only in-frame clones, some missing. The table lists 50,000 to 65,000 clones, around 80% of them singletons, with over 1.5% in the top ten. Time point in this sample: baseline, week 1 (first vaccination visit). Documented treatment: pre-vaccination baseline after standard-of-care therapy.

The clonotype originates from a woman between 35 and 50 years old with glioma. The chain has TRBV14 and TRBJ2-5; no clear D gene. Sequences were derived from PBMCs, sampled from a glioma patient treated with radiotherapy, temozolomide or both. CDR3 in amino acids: CASGSLARETQYF. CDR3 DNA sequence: TGTGCCAGCGGGTCGCTGGCACGCGAGACCCAGTACTTC.